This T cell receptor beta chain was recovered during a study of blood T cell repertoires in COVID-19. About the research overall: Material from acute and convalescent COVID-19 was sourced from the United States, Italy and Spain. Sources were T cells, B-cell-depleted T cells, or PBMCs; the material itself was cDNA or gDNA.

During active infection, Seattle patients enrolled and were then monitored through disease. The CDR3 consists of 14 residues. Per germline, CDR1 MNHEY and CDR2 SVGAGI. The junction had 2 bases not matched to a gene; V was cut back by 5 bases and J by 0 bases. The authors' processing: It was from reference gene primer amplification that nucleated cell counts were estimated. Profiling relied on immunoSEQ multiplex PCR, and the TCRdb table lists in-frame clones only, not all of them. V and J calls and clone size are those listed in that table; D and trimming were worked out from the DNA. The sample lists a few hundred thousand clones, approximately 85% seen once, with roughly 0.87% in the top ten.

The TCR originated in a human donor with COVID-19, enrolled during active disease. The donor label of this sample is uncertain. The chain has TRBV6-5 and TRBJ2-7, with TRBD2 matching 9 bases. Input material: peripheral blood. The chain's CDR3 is CASSLAGSSYEQYF. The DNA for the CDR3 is TGTGCCAGCAGTCTAGCGGGGAGCTCCTACGAGCAGTACTTC.